This T cell receptor (beta chain) was recovered during a study of breast tumors, draining lymph nodes, adjacent tissues. The study's findings and limits: Tumor TCR diversity was below lymph nodes but above nontumor tissue. Data fit most tumor T cells coming from lymph node, expanding in tumor. Tumor and nontumor repertoires were significantly more similar in luminal-like than in basal-like breast cancer.

Breast cancer patients provided tissue from their axillary draining lymph nodes. TCRdb passed the multiplex PCR reads through MiXCR, listing each CDR3 protein once. This table has 150,000 to 200,000 distinct CDR3 sequences, more than 25% appearing once. The ends lost 5 bases at V and 3 bases at J; junction bases unmatched: 6. CDR3 length: 14 amino acids. Germline CDR1 is MNHEY and CDR2 is SVGAGI. The table lists this clonotype with many counts. No antigen is known for it. This sequence was found in a female donor with breast cancer. Some clones in this sample may be carry-over from other donors' samples. Input material: axillary lymph node tissue. The genes are TRBV6-5 and TRBJ2-7, with 8 positions matching TRBD1. The CDR3 spells CASSPPGQVYEQYF. CDR3 bases: TGTGCCAGCAGTCCCCCGGGACAGGTCTACGAGCAGTACTTC.